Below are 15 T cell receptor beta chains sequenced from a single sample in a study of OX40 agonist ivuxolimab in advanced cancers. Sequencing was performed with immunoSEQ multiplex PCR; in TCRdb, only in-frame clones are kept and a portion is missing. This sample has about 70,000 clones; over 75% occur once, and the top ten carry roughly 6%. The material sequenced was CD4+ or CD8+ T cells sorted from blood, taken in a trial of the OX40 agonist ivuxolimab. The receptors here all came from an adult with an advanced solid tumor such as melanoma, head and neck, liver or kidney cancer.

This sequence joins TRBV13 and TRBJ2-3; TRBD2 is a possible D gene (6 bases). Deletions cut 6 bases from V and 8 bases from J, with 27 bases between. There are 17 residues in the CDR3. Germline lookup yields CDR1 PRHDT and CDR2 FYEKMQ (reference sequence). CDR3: CASRPSPPLAPPGTQYF. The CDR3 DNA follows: TGTGCCAGCAGGCCTTCCCCTCCACTAGCTCCGCCGGGTACGCAGTATTTT.

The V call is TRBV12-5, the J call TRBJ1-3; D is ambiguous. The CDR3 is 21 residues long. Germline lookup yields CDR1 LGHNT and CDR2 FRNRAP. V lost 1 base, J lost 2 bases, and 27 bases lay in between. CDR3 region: CASGLADSGIPVRNPGNTIYF. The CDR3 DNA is TGTGCTAGTGGTTTGGCTGATTCCGGGATCCCCGTTCGTAATCCTGGAAACACCATATATTTT.

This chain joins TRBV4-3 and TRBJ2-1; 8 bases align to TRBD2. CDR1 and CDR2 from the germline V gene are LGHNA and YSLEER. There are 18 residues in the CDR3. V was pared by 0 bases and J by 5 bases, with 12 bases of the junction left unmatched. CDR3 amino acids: CASSQDPIPAGGNNEQFF. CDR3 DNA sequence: TGCGCCAGCAGCCAAGACCCTATCCCGGCGGGGGGCAACAATGAGCAGTTCTTC.

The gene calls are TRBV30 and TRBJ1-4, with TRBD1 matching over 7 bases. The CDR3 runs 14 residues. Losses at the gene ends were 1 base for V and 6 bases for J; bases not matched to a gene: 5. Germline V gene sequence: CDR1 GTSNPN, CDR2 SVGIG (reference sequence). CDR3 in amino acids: CAWSDRGGDEKLFF. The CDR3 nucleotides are TGTGCCTGGAGTGACAGGGGAGGGGATGAAAAACTGTTTTTT.

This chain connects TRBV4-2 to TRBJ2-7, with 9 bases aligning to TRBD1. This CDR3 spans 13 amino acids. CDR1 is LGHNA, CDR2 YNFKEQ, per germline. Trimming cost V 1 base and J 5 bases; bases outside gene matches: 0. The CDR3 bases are TGTGCCAGCAGCCAAGGGACAGGGGACGAGCAGTACTTC. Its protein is CASSQGTGDEQYF.

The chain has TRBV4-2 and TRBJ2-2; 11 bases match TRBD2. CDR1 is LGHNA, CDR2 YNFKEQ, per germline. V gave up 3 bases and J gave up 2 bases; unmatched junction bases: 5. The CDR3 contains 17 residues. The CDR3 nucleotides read TGTGCCAGCAGCCATTCTAGCGGGGGGCTAAACACCGGGGAGCTGTTTTTT. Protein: CASSHSSGGLNTGELFF.

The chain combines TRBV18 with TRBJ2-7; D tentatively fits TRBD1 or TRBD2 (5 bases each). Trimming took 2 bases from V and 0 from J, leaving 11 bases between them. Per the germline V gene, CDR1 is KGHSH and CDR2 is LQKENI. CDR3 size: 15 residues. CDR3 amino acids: CASSPFRGDSYEQYF. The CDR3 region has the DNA TGTGCCAGCTCACCATTTAGGGGAGACTCCTACGAGCAGTACTTC.

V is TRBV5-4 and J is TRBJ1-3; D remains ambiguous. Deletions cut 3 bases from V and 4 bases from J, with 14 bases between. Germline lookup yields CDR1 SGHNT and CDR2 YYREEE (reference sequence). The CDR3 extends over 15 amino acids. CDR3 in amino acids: CASSSGRPGGNTIYF. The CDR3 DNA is TGTGCCAGCAGCTCAGGACGCCCTGGCGGAAACACCATATATTTT.

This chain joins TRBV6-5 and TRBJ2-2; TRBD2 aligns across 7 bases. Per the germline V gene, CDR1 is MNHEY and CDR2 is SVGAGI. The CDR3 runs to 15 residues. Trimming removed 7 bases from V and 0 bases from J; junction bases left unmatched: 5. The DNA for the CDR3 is TGTGCCAGCACGGGGGGTGACGCGAACACCGGGGAGCTGTTTTTT. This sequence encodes CASTGGDANTGELFF.

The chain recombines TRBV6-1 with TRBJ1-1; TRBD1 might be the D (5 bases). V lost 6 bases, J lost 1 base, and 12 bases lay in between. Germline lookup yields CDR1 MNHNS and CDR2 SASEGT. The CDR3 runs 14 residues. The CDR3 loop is CASSQVGGNTEAFF. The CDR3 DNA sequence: TGTGCCAGCAGCCAAGTGGGGGGGAACACTGAAGCTTTCTTT.

The chain's CDR3 is CASSERESYEQYF. The CDR3 region has the DNA TGTGCCAGCAGTGAAAGGGAGTCCTACGAGCAGTACTTC. This sequence joins TRBV6-1 and TRBJ2-7, with D perhaps TRBD2 (5 bases). The germline V gene has CDR1 MNHNS and CDR2 SASEGT. The CDR3 consists of 13 residues. V was trimmed by 2 bases and J by 1 base, leaving 6 bases between them.

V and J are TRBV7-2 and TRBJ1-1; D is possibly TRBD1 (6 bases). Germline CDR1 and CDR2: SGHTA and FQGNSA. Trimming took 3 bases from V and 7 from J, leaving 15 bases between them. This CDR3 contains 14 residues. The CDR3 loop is CASSLVGRGSEAFF. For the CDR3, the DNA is TGTGCCAGCAGCTTGGTGGGGAGGGGGAGTGAAGCTTTCTTT. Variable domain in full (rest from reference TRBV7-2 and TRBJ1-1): GAGVSQSPSNKVTEKGKDVELRCDPISGHTALYWYRQSLGQGLEFLIYFQGNSAPDKSGLPSDRFSAERTGGSVSTLTIQRTQQEDSAVYLCASSLVGRGSEAFFGQGTRLTVV.

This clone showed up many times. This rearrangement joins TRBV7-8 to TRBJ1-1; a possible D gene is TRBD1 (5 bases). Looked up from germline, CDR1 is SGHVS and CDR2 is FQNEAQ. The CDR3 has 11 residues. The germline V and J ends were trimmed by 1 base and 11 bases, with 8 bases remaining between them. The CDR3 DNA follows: TGTGCCAGCAGCTTAGGCAGGGTGGCTTTCTTT. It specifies CASSLGRVAFF.

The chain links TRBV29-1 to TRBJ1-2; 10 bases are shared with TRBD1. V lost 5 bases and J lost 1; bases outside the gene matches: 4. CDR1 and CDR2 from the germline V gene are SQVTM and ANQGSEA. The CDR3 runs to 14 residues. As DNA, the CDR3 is TGCAGCGTTCGGACAGGGGGGTATAACTATGGCTACACCTTC. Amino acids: CSVRTGGYNYGYTF.

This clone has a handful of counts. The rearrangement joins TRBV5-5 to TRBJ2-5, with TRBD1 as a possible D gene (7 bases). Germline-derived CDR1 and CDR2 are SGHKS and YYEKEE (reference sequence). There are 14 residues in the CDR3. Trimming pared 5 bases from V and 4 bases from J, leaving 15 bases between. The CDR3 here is CASSRVEGAETQYF. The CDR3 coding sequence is TGTGCCAGCAGTCGGGTGGAGGGGGCAGAGACCCAGTACTTC.